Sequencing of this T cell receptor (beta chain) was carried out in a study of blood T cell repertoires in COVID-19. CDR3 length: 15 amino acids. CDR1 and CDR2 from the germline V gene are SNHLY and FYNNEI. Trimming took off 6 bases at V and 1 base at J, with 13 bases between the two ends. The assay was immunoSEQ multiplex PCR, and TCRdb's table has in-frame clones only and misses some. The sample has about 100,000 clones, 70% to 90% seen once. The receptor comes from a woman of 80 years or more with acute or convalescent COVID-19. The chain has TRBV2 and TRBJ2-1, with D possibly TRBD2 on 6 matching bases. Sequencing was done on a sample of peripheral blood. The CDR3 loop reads CASRELAGSYNEQFF. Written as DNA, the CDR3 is TGTGCCAGCAGAGAACTGGCGGGATCCTACAATGAGCAGTTCTTC.